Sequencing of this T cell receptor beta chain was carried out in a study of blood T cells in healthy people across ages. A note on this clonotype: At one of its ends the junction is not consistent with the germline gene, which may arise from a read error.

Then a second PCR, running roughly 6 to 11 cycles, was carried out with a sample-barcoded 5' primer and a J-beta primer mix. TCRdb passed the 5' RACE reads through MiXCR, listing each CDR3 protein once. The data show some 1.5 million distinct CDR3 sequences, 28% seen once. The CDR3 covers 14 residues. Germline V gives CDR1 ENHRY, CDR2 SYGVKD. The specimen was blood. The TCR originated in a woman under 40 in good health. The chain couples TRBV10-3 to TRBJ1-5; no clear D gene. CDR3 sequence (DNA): TGCGCCATCAGTGAGTCAGGAGGAAGGCAGCCCCAGCATTTT. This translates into CAISESGGRQPQHF.